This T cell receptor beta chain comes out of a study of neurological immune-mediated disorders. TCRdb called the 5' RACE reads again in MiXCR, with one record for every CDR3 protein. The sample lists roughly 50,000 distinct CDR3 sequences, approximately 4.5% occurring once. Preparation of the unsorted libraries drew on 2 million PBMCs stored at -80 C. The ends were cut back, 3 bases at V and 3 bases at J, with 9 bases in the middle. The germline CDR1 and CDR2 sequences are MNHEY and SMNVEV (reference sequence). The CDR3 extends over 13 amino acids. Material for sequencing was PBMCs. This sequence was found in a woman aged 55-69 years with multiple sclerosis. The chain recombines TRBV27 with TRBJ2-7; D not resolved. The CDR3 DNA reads TGTGCCAGCAGTTTTGGCCCCGACTACGAGCAGTACGTC. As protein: CASSFGPDYEQYV.